This T cell receptor beta chain was sequenced during a study of T-cell reconstitution after alpha-beta-depleted transplantation in children. This clonotype was seen repeatedly, ten times or more. Its target is unknown. Preparation of the TCRbeta library involved a method that used unique molecular identifiers. Using its own MiXCR run on the PCR reads, TCRdb lists one record per CDR3 protein. This table holds 750,000 to 950,000 distinct CDR3 sequences, 16% found once. CDR3 length: 10 residues. Trimming removed 7 bases from V and 8 bases from J, with 6 bases in between. Study-level results: Surviving recipient T cells and thymic progenitors produced the high day-60 TCRbeta diversity seen in some patients. The study reportedly traced alpha-beta T cells about two months after transplant to several hundred expanded graft clones. From newly produced T cells came most of the T-cell counts and diversity one year after transplant.

The sample in question was PBMCs, mostly from graft donor cells, obtained 360 days after TCRalphabeta/CD19-depleted stem cell transplant. The V and J genes are TRBV12-3 or TRBV12-4 and TRBJ2-1, with no clear D. This TCR came from a male patient younger than 18 who had a stem cell transplant for acute lymphoblastic leukemia, so the T cells may come from the graft donor. In DNA, the CDR3 is TGTGCCAGCATCCCCGATGAGCAGTTCTTC. It specifies CASIPDEQFF.